One and the same sample provided the 19 T cell receptor beta chains below, sequenced in a study of identical twins (dated by TCRdb to the mid-2010s). Receptor libraries were prepared by 5' RACE. Sequencing used an Illumina HiSeq 2000. TCRdb passed the public sequencing reads through fastp at Q25 and MiXCR, retaining productive beta sequences. Identical CDR3 proteins give one entry, which carries the most common genes and DNA. For this sample the table gives 400,000 to 600,000 distinct CDR3 sequences, of which approximately 20% were detected only once. The ten largest make up around 0.48% of the sample. This sample was shared with a second study, whose subject was yellow fever vaccine responses in identical twins.

The sequenced material came from CD4+ T cells sorted from blood. All receptors derive from a woman between 18 and 29 years old in good health.

The V gene is TRBV3-1, the J gene TRBJ2-5, with TRBD1 matching 10 bases. CDR1 and CDR2 from the germline V gene are LGHDT and YNNKEL (reference sequence). This CDR3 spans 16 amino acids. V lost 1 base to trimming and J lost 4 bases; unmatched junction nucleotides: 6. CDR3 amino acids: CASSQGWTGGGETQYF. In nucleotides, the CDR3 is TGTGCCAGCAGCCAAGGCTGGACAGGGGGTGGAGAGACCCAGTACTTC.

The chain employs TRBV18 and TRBJ2-5; no reliable D call. The V and J ends lost 5 bases and 1 base respectively, with 14 bases between them. The CDR3 extends over 15 amino acids. Germline lookup yields CDR1 KGHSH and CDR2 LQKENI. The CDR3 nucleotides read TGTGCCAGCTCATCGGCGGCATCTGTCCAAGAGACCCAGTACTTC. This translates into CASSSAASVQETQYF. Full variable domain (rest looked up from reference TRBV18 and TRBJ2-5): NAGVMQNPRHLVRRRGQEARLRCSPMKGHSHVYWYRQLPEEGLKFMVYLQKENIIDESGMPKERFSAEFPKEGPSILRIQQVVRGDSAAYFCASSSAASVQETQYFGPGTRLLVL.

In its sample, this clonotype was seen a few times. This chain uses TRBV29-1 with TRBJ1-4; D is uncertain. CDR1 is SQVTM and CDR2 is ANQGSEA in the germline V gene. The CDR3 is 11 residues long. With 4 bases removed from V and 7 bases from J, the gap between germline ends came to 7 bases. CDR3 in amino acids: CSVGAVEKLFF. The CDR3 nucleotides are TGCAGCGTTGGGGCAGTTGAAAAACTGTTTTTT.

This clonotype has a handful of counts. V is TRBV5-1 and J is TRBJ1-1; TRBD1 matches at 8 bases. Unmatched junction bases numbered 9, after V lost 5 bases and J lost 3 bases. Germline CDR1 reads SGHRS; CDR2 reads YFSETQ. The CDR3 is made up of 15 amino acids. CDR3 sequence reads: CASRMGTGLYTEAFF. The CDR3 region has the DNA TGCGCCAGCAGAATGGGGACAGGTTTGTACACTGAAGCTTTCTTT.

The chain couples TRBV3-1 to TRBJ1-3, with unresolved D. CDR3 length equals 14 residues. Trimming pared 1 base from V and 0 bases from J, leaving 4 bases between. Germline V gene lookup returns CDR1 LGHDT and CDR2 YNNKEL (reference sequence). For the CDR3, the DNA is TGTGCCAGCAGCCAAGGGTACTCTGGAAACACCATATATTTT. It codes for CASSQGYSGNTIYF.

The sample holds a few counts of this clonotype. The rearrangement joins TRBV11-2 to TRBJ2-2; D call uncertain. Deletions cut 2 bases from V and 0 bases from J, with 16 bases between. The CDR3 runs to 18 residues. Germline lookup yields CDR1 SGHAT and CDR2 FQNNGV. The CDR3 coding sequence is TGTGCCAGCAGCTTAAGTAGGACCGAGTTCGCGAACACCGGGGAGCTGTTTTTT. It translates to CASSLSRTEFANTGELFF.

The chain combines TRBV29-1 with TRBJ2-1, with TRBD2 as a possible D gene (6 bases). Germline loops: CDR1 SQVTM, CDR2 ANQGSEA. The CDR3 covers 14 residues. Trimming cost V 3 bases and J 4 bases, with 13 bases left between them. The CDR3 sequence: CSVDGLAEYNEQFF. CDR3 DNA sequence: TGCAGCGTTGACGGGTTAGCGGAGTACAATGAGCAGTTCTTC.

The CDR3 DNA sequence: TGTGCCATCTTCGACAGTAAATATGGCTACACCTTC. It specifies CAIFDSKYGYTF. The chain couples TRBV25-1 to TRBJ1-2; TRBD1 is a possible D gene (5 bases). Germline CDR1 reads MGHDK; CDR2 reads SYGVNS. Trimming pared 10 bases from V and 5 bases from J, leaving 14 bases between. CDR3 length: 12 amino acids.

This clonotype was recorded many times. This chain joins TRBV5-1 and TRBJ2-5; D not resolved. This CDR3 comprises 14 residues. Germline assignment: CDR1 SGHRS and CDR2 YFSETQ. V gave up 0 bases and J gave up 5 bases, with 11 bases separating them. The CDR3 nucleotides read TGCGCCAGCAGCTTGGGCACTGGGGTGGAGACCCAGTACTTC. As protein: CASSLGTGVETQYF.

The chain links TRBV29-1 to TRBJ2-1; D uncertain. Deletions cut 3 bases from V and 6 bases from J, with 12 bases between. This CDR3 spans 13 amino acids. CDR1 and CDR2 from the germline V gene are SQVTM and ANQGSEA. The CDR3: CSVDASRGNEQFF. The CDR3 DNA sequence: TGCAGCGTTGACGCTAGTCGCGGCAATGAGCAGTTCTTC.

In this sample, this clonotype turned up a few times. CDR3 region: CASSAQTSGSVQGEQYF. CDR3 sequence (DNA): TGTGCCAGTAGTGCTCAGACTAGCGGGAGCGTACAGGGCGAGCAGTACTTC. The rearrangement links TRBV19 to TRBJ2-7; 12 nucleotides match TRBD2. This CDR3 spans 17 amino acids. Germline V gene lookup returns CDR1 LNHDA and CDR2 SQIVND (reference sequence). V was clipped by 5 bases and J by 6 bases; unmatched bases: 14.

The chain combines TRBV6-1 with TRBJ2-1, with D possibly being TRBD2 (6 bases). The ends were cut back, 5 bases at V and 8 bases at J, with 19 bases in the middle. The germline V gene encodes CDR1 MNHNS and CDR2 SASEGT. The CDR3 is made up of 15 amino acids. Here the CDR3 reads CASSTGSGGADEQFF. The CDR3, as DNA: TGTGCCAGCAGTACAGGCAGTGGCGGGGCGGATGAGCAGTTCTTC.

The rearrangement joins TRBV20-1 to TRBJ2-1; 13 nucleotides line up with TRBD2. This CDR3 region has 15 residues. Germline CDR1 and CDR2: DFQATT and SNEGSKA (reference sequence). V shed 1 base, J shed 9 bases, and the junction held 6 bases outside the gene matches. CDR3: CSARGLAGGRGEQFF. The CDR3 DNA reads as TGCAGTGCTAGAGGACTAGCGGGGGGCCGGGGTGAGCAGTTCTTC.

CDR3 loop: CASTDPPGAGTGELFF. In DNA, the CDR3 is TGTGCCAGCACGGATCCCCCAGGAGCGGGGACCGGGGAGCTGTTTTTT. The chain joins TRBV6-2 or TRBV6-3 to TRBJ2-2; 7 positions match TRBD2. V lost 7 bases and J lost 5; bases outside the gene matches: 13. The CDR3 is 16 residues long. The germline V gene encodes CDR1 MNHEY and CDR2 SVGEGT.

The chain uses TRBV5-1 and TRBJ2-5, with 7 bases identical to TRBD1. The V gene end was trimmed by 0 bases and the J gene end by 2 bases; junction bases not matched to a gene: 1. The CDR3 is made up of 14 amino acids. Germline V gene data show CDR1 as SGHRS and CDR2 as YFSETQ. The CDR3: CASSLGTGQETQYF. The CDR3 DNA reads TGCGCCAGCAGCTTGGGGACAGGTCAAGAGACCCAGTACTTC. Combining the CDR3 with reference TRBV5-1 and TRBJ2-5 gives the whole variable domain KAGVTQTPRYLIKTRGQQVTLSCSPISGHRSVSWYQQTPGQGLQFLFEYFSETQRNKGNFPGRFSGRQFSNSRSEMNVSTLELGDSALYLCASSLGTGQETQYFGPGTRLLVL.

The chain carries TRBV10-3 and TRBJ2-7, with 7 bases lining up with TRBD1. Per the germline V gene, CDR1 is ENHRY and CDR2 is SYGVKD. The ends lost 4 bases at V and 3 bases at J; junction bases unmatched: 6. CDR3 size: 14 residues. DNA of the CDR3: TGTGCCATCAGTGTAGGGACAGAGGGCTACGAGCAGTACTTC. This translates into CAISVGTEGYEQYF.

Many counts were recorded for this clonotype. This sequence joins TRBV12-3 or TRBV12-4 and TRBJ2-5; TRBD2 matches 9 bases. The CDR3 spans 14 residues. The junction had 4 bases not matched to a gene; V was cut back by 3 bases and J by 5 bases. In DNA, the CDR3 is TGTGCCAGCAGTTTGGCGGGAGGGACGGAGACCCAGTACTTC. It translates to CASSLAGGTETQYF.

This clonotype was found a few times. The chain joins TRBV7-2 to TRBJ2-1; 10 bases agree with TRBD2. CDR1 SGHTA and CDR2 FQGNSA come from the germline V gene. The V and J ends lost 10 bases and 0 bases, in that order; junction bases with no gene match: 6. CDR3 size: 15 residues. CDR3 sequence reads: CATRTSGGSYNEQFF. The CDR3 region has the DNA TGTGCCACCAGGACTAGCGGAGGCTCCTACAATGAGCAGTTCTTC.

The V gene is TRBV5-8, the J gene TRBJ2-7; D uncertain. Germline V gives CDR1 SGHTS, CDR2 YDEGEE. V lost 4 bases and J 7 bases, leaving 15 bases between the germline ends. The CDR3 covers 13 residues. The CDR3 DNA sequence: TGTGCCAGCAGCCCCGGAAGCCTCAGGGAGCAGTACTTC. Residues: CASSPGSLREQYF.